Listed below are T cell receptor beta chains from one sample, sequenced in a study of kidney transplant recipient with SARS-CoV-2 infection. In TCRdb, the reads were re-called with MiXCR into one record per CDR3 protein. This table has under 250,000 distinct CDR3 sequences, roughly 26% appearing once. The sample here was a blood sample, taken at baseline and on roughly day 120 from a kidney transplant recipient. Receptor source: a male patient between 25 and 39 years old who had COVID-19 and was a kidney transplant recipient. Some T cells may have originated in the graft donor. The CDR3 runs from the conserved cysteine through the conserved F or W. The D gene is left open where the match is weak.

>TRBD1|TRBV11-2|TRBJ2-5
CASSPRDRGGETQYF
>.|TRBV10-1|TRBJ1-2
CASSYGPRSRKTYGYTF
>.|TRBV10-3|TRBJ2-1
CAISEPSIKAGEQFF
>.|TRBV7-4|TRBJ1-2
CASSSRDSARKTYGYTF
>.|TRBV7-6|TRBJ1-2
CASSLTTESRKTYGYTF
>.|TRBV11-3|TRBJ1-2
CASSCVSDLGKTYGYTF
>.|TRBV12-5|TRBJ1-2
CASGVAHLQGKTYGYTF
>.|TRBV3-1|TRBJ1-1
CASSEEGGTEAFF
>.|TRBV19|TRBJ1-6
CASRVTETNSPLHF
>.|TRBV10-1|TRBJ1-2
CASSLNTRSRKTYGYTF
>TRBD2|TRBV10-3|TRBJ2-1
CAISGDSGYNEQFF
>.|TRBV7-6|TRBJ1-2
CASSRRVESRKTYGYTF
>TRBD1|TRBV12-3/TRBV12-4|TRBJ1-2
CASAFTGGGGYTF
>TRBD2|TRBV2|TRBJ2-7
CASRTSGAYEQYF
>TRBD2|TRBV7-2|TRBJ2-4
CASTQTGGGKNIQYF
>.|TRBV5-4|TRBJ1-2
CASIVSVPGKTYGYTF
>.|TRBV7-4|TRBJ1-2
CASSAKLSARKTYGYTF
>.|TRBV8-2|TRBJ1-2
CDSYSNDSRKTYGYTF
>.|TRBV10-3|TRBJ1-4
CATRDGSTATNEKLFF
>.|TRBV16|TRBJ2-4
CASSSSRVRIQYF
>TRBD1|TRBV6-1|TRBJ2-1
CASSEPSWTGVSEQFF
>.|TRBV7-9|TRBJ2-7
CASSSFGHEQYF
>.|TRBV6-5|TRBJ1-3
CASSLGVRGNTIYF
>.|TRBV11-1|TRBJ1-2
CASSTADKAGKTYGYTF
>.|TRBV19|TRBJ1-6
CASSWAGSDSPLHF
>.|TRBV3-1|TRBJ2-2
CARSESDPISGLTGELFF
>TRBD2|TRBV3-1|TRBJ2-7
CASSQVLRAGGNYEQYF
>.|TRBV12-5|TRBJ1-2
CASGMLILQGKTYGYTF
>.|TRBV2|TRBJ2-7
CASSDGVGSPTSYEQYF